The 21 T cell receptor beta chains below were found in one sample sequenced in a study of tissue T cells after allogeneic stem cell transplantation. Time point of the sample: mouse harvest day 7 after allogeneic transplant. Each mouse received 10^7 T-cell-depleted marrow cells plus 10^6 splenic CD5+ T cells by tail vein. TCRdb keeps only in-frame clones here, not all; method: immunoSEQ multiplex PCR. The sample shows roughly 2,300 clones, around 55% of them seen only once. The sample consisted of liver tissue. The receptors derive from a female BALB/c mouse given C57BL/6 T cells with graft-versus-host disease after an allogeneic hematopoietic cell transplant.

Comments on this clone: All gene names here are mouse names. The CDR3 end falls 1 residue outside the read, so it is completed with the germline J gene. The V gene is TRBV31, the J gene TRBJ2-2, with TRBD2 matching over 9 bases. There are 16 residues in the CDR3. CDR1 and CDR2 (germline): GKSSPN, SITVG. V shed 0 bases, J shed 2 bases, and the junction held 4 bases outside the gene matches. Incomplete CDR3 DNA: TGTGCCTGGAGTCTAAGAACTGGGGGGAACACCGGGCAGCTCTAC. This sequence encodes CAWSLRTGGNTGQLY. The entire CDR3 protein reads CAWSLRTGGNTGQLYF.

For this clone: Here the gene names and germline are mouse. The read falls 1 residue short of the CDR3 end, and the missing part is taken from the germline J gene. The chain joins TRBV20 to TRBJ1-1; TRBD1 aligns across 11 bases. Trimming at V came to 0 bases and at J to 8 bases, leaving 5 bases not matched to a gene. There are 14 residues in the CDR3. From germline, CDR1 is GFQATS and CDR2 STVNSAI. The CDR3 DNA, read in part, is TGTGGTGCTAGGGACTGGGACAGGGGGAGGGAAGTCTTC. This encodes CGARDWDRGREVF. The full CDR3 is CGARDWDRGREVFF.

Points on this clone: Gene names follow the mouse nomenclature. The CDR3 extends 1 residue past the end of the read, so its final part is completed from the germline J gene. The chain carries TRBV4 and TRBJ2-7, with 12 bases matching TRBD2. The CDR3 extends over 15 amino acids. After removal of 4 bases from V and 4 bases from J, the junction contained 5 bases not matched to a gene. The germline V gene encodes CDR1 LGHDT and CDR2 YNNKQL (reference sequence). CDR3 amino acids: CASSSRLGGLYEQYF. CDR3 bases read: TGTGCCAGCAGCTCCCGACTGGGGGGGCTATATGAACAGTAC.

Concerning this clone: Gene names and germline match the mouse. The CDR3 loop is CASSLETEQDTQYF. The sequenced part of the CDR3 DNA is TGTGCAAGCAGCTTAGAGACAGAACAAGACACCCAGTAC. The chain has TRBV16 and TRBJ2-5, with a possible D match to TRBD1 (5 bases). With the read ending 1 residue before the CDR3 end, the germline J gene is used to fill in that end. Germline-derived CDR1 and CDR2 are SGHSA and FRNQAP. V dropped 0 bases and J dropped 3 bases, with 7 bases sitting between them. This CDR3 comprises 14 residues.

Details on this clone: The gene symbols are mouse symbols. The read gets to within 1 residue of the CDR3 end, and the germline J gene fills in the rest. The chain is built from TRBV1 and TRBJ1-1; possibly TRBD1 for D (6 bases). The germline CDR1 and CDR2 sequences are NSQYPW and LRSPGD (reference sequence). The germline V and J ends were trimmed by 2 bases and 1 base, with 11 bases remaining between them. This CDR3 region has 15 residues. This CDR3 is CTCSATGRGNTEVFF. The covered CDR3 bases are TGCACCTGCAGTGCAACAGGGAGGGGAAACACAGAAGTCTTC.

Concerning this clone itself: Here the gene names and germline are mouse. The read finishes 1 residue shy of the CDR3 end, and the germline J gene is used to complete it. V and J are TRBV13-3 and TRBJ2-1, with 7 nucleotides matching TRBD2. Germline CDR1 reads NNHDY; CDR2 reads SYVADS. The ends lost 2 bases at V and 4 bases at J; junction bases unmatched: 3. The CDR3 has 14 residues. This CDR3 reads CASSDTGEYAEQFF. The sequenced CDR3 bases are TGTGCCAGCAGTGACACTGGGGAATATGCTGAGCAGTTC.

In regard to this clone: Germline and genes here are mouse. The read falls 1 residue short of the CDR3 end, and the missing part is taken from the germline J gene. The chain is built from TRBV12-1 and TRBJ1-2; D unclear. V was clipped by 0 bases and J by 2 bases, with 3 bases between them. This CDR3 has 12 amino acids. From germline, CDR1 is SGHSN and CDR2 HYEKVE. CDR3 DNA, as far as it was read: TGTGCCAGCTCTCTCGACAACTCCGACTACACC. This sequence encodes CASSLDNSDYT. The CDR3 reads in full as CASSLDNSDYTF.

Turning to this clone: The genes are named according to mouse. The read ends 1 residue before the CDR3 terminus; that terminus is restored from the germline J gene. The V gene is TRBV26, the J gene TRBJ1-3; the D gene is possibly TRBD1 (6 bases). V lost 2 bases, J lost 2 bases, and 10 bases lay in between. The germline V gene encodes CDR1 KGHPV and CDR2 FQNQEV (reference sequence). There are 15 residues in the CDR3. CDR3 loop: CASSLPQGTGNTLYF. Incomplete CDR3 DNA: TGTGCCAGCAGTCTGCCACAGGGTACTGGAAATACGCTCTAT.

Worth noting for this clone: Gene names and germline refer to mouse. The read stops 1 residue short of the end of the CDR3; the missing end is completed from the germline J gene. The chain uses TRBV13-2 and TRBJ2-3; D perhaps matches TRBD1 (7 bases). This CDR3 spans 14 amino acids. V was clipped by 2 bases and J by 3 bases, with 10 bases between them. CDR1 is NNHNN and CDR2 is SYGAGS in the germline V gene (reference sequence). The part of the CDR3 DNA that was read is TGTGCCAGCGGTGAGAGGGGGCGAGCAGAAACGCTGTAT. This gives the protein CASGERGRAETLY. The CDR3, in full, reads CASGERGRAETLYF.

Comment on this clone: The genes and germline here are from mouse. The read halts 1 residue ahead of the CDR3 end, with the missing end drawn from the germline J gene. The J gene is TRBJ2-5, the V gene TRBV26; 8 nucleotides agree with TRBD2. Germline values: CDR1 KGHPV, CDR2 FQNQEV (reference sequence). V shed 3 bases and J 5 bases; nucleotides not matched to a gene: 4. This CDR3 is 14 amino acids long. CDR3: CASSLSGGRDTQYF. The DNA read from the CDR3 is TGTGCCAGCAGTCTCTCTGGGGGGAGAGACACCCAGTAC.

This clone has a handful of counts. Gene and germline names: mouse. The read finishes 1 residue shy of the CDR3 end, and the germline J gene is used to complete it. The gene calls are TRBV16 and TRBJ2-2; the D gene is possibly TRBD1 (5 bases). V dropped 1 base and J dropped 0 bases, with 6 bases sitting between them. In germline, CDR1 is SGHSA, CDR2 FRNQAP. The CDR3 is 15 amino acids. CDR3 loop: CASSLGTPNTGQLYF. Partial CDR3 DNA: TGTGCAAGCAGCTTAGGGACACCAAACACCGGGCAGCTCTAC.

A remark on this clone: Gene names are mouse gene names. Sequencing ends 1 residue short of the CDR3 end; the germline J gene provides the rest. The chain links TRBV26 to TRBJ2-5, with 8 bases identical to TRBD2. Trimming removed 4 bases from V and 2 bases from J; junction bases left unmatched: 5. The CDR3 runs 15 residues. CDR1 is KGHPV, CDR2 FQNQEV, per germline (reference sequence). Here the CDR3 reads CASSRGGRAQDTQYF. The covered CDR3 bases are TGTGCCAGCAGTCGGGGGGGGCGGGCCCAAGACACCCAGTAC.

On this clone itself: Each gene name is a mouse one. The CDR3 goes on 1 residue after the read ends, and that part is filled in from the germline J gene. This chain joins TRBV26 and TRBJ2-5; 11 nucleotides line up with TRBD1. The CDR3 has 14 residues. Germline loops: CDR1 KGHPV, CDR2 FQNQEV (reference sequence). Germline trimming cut 7 bases from V and 4 bases from J; bases unmatched to any gene: 4. Here the CDR3 reads CASNRDRGEDTQYF. The CDR3 DNA, read in part, is TGTGCCAGCAACCGGGACAGGGGGGAAGACACCCAGTAC.

Worth noting for this clone: The genes are named according to mouse. Partial CDR3 DNA: TGTGCCAGCAGCCCGACTGGGAGATATGCTGAGCAGTTC. It codes for CASSPTGRYAEQF. In full, the CDR3 reads CASSPTGRYAEQFF. V usage is TRBV15 and J usage is TRBJ2-1; 7 bases match TRBD2. The read ends 1 residue before the CDR3 terminus; that terminus is restored from the germline J gene. V lost 6 bases, J lost 4 bases, and 6 bases stayed unmatched. Germline CDR1 reads SGHND; CDR2 reads FRSKSL. This CDR3 is built from 14 residues.

A remark on this clone: Each gene name is a mouse one. The read ends 1 residue before the CDR3 terminus; that terminus is restored from the germline J gene. The chain uses TRBV3 and TRBJ1-1, with D possibly being TRBD1 (5 bases). The CDR3 is 13 amino acids. CDR1 SNHLY and CDR2 FYNGKV come from the germline V gene (reference sequence). Trimming left V 1 base short and J 5 bases short, with 8 bases between. The sequenced CDR3 bases are TGTGCCAGCAGCTTAGGGACAATTACAGAAGTCTTC. Translating gives CASSLGTITEVF. The whole CDR3 reads CASSLGTITEVFF.

This clone has more than one count but fewer than ten. Genes and germline come from the mouse. The read ends 1 residue early relative to the CDR3; the germline J gene fills the gap. This chain joins TRBV26 and TRBJ2-7, with D uncertain. Trimming shortened V by 0 bases and J by 0 bases, and 6 bases separated the two germline ends. The CDR3 length is 14 residues. Germline CDR1 reads KGHPV; CDR2 reads FQNQEV (reference sequence). Here the CDR3 reads CASSLSQNSYEQYF. The CDR3 DNA, read in part, is TGTGCCAGCAGTCTGTCACAGAACTCCTATGAACAGTAC. The full variable domain, its missing parts supplied by reference TRBV26 and TRBJ2-7, is NSKVIQTPRYLVKGQGQKAKMRCIPEKGHPVVFWYQQNKNNEFKFLINFQNQEVLQQIDMTEKRFSAECPSNSPCSLEIQSSEAGDSALYLCASSLSQNSYEQYFGPGTRLTVL.

As regards this clone: Each gene name is a mouse one. The sequenced part of the CDR3 DNA is TGTGCCAGCAGTCTGGACAGCAACGAAAGATTATTT. Its translation: CASSLDSNERLF. The CDR3 in full is CASSLDSNERLFF. The gene calls are TRBV26 and TRBJ1-4, with D perhaps TRBD1 (5 bases). The missing CDR3 end, 1 residue past where the read stops, is filled in from the germline J gene. Between the trimmed V and J ends, which lost 2 bases and 4 bases, there was a span of 5 bases. Germline V gene lookup returns CDR1 KGHPV and CDR2 FQNQEV (reference sequence). The CDR3 is made up of 13 amino acids.

Comment on this clone: Genes and germline are mouse. The read ends 1 residue shy of where the CDR3 ends; the end is completed using the germline J gene. The chain recombines TRBV13-1 with TRBJ2-7; TRBD2 aligns across 10 bases. V was clipped by 0 bases and J by 0 bases; unmatched bases: 3. This CDR3 is 16 amino acids long. CDR1 and CDR2 (germline): NSHNY, SYGAGN. CDR3 in amino acids: CASSDGLGGPSYEQYF. The sequenced part of the CDR3 DNA is TGTGCCAGCAGTGATGGACTGGGGGGACCCTCCTATGAACAGTAC.

Turning to this clone: The gene names here belong to mouse. The read is 1 residue too short to cover the CDR3 end, so that end is filled in from the germline J gene. The gene calls are TRBV13-1 and TRBJ2-1; TRBD2 aligns across 9 bases. Germline V CDR1 and CDR2: NSHNY, SYGAGN. Trimming at V came to 0 bases and at J to 4 bases, leaving 5 bases not matched to a gene. This CDR3 has 16 residues. CDR3 loop: CASSDARTGAYAEQFF. The CDR3 bases that were read are TGTGCCAGCAGTGATGCACGGACTGGGGCGTATGCTGAGCAGTTC.

About this clone itself: Gene names are mouse gene names. The CDR3 extends 1 residue past the end of the read, so its final part is completed from the germline J gene. This rearrangement joins TRBV5 to TRBJ1-1; unclear D gene. This CDR3 region has 14 residues. V was pared by 0 bases and J by 1 base, with 6 bases between. The germline CDR1 and CDR2 sequences are LGHNA and YNLKQL (reference sequence). The sequenced part of the CDR3 DNA is TGTGCCAGCAGCCAAGAGAGGCAAAACACAGAAGTCTTC. This encodes CASSQERQNTEVF. The whole CDR3 protein reads CASSQERQNTEVFF.

As to this clone: Gene names refer to mouse genes. The CDR3 loop is CASGDARLGGSSYEQYF. CDR3 DNA (partial): TGTGCCAGCGGTGATGCAAGACTGGGGGGGAGCTCCTATGAACAGTAC. The J gene is TRBJ2-7, the V gene TRBV13-2, with 11 bases matching TRBD2. The read gets to within 1 residue of the CDR3 end, and the germline J gene fills in the rest. Germline V CDR1 and CDR2: NNHNN, SYGAGS (reference sequence). CDR3 size: 17 residues. J was trimmed by 0 bases and V by 0 bases; bases with no gene match: 5.